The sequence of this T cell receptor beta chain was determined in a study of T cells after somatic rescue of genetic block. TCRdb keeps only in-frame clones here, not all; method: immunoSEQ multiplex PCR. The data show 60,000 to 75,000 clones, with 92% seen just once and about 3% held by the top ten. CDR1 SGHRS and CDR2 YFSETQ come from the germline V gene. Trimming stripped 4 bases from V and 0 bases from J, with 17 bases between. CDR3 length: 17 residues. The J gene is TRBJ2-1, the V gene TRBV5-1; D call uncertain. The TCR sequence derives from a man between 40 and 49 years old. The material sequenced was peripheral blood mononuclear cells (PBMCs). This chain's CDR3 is CASSADTVLSSYNEQFF. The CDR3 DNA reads TGCGCCAGCAGCGCCGACACCGTCCTAAGCTCCTACAATGAGCAGTTCTTC.